The 9 T cell receptor beta chains below were found in one sample sequenced in a study of vaccination effects on CD4 cells after COVID-19. Before any sequencing was done, the ViraFEST assay used viral peptide pools to expand antigen-specific CD4+ T cells. Researchers isolated CD4+ T cells once about 11 days of culture had elapsed. Antigen specificity for these receptors is unknown. Generated by immunoSEQ multiplex PCR, the TCRdb table keeps only in-frame clones and is missing some. The table shows about 79,000 clones, with around 76% occurring only once. This sample comprised CD4+ T cells from PBMCs cultured with HCoV-229E spike peptides, obtained before COVID-19 vaccination. These receptor sequences come from a human donor who received a COVID-19 vaccine.

The chain has TRBV7-8 and TRBJ2-3, with 10 bases fitting TRBD2. The CDR3 totals 16 residues. Unmatched junction bases numbered 6, after V lost 1 base and J lost 5 bases. Germline CDR1 is SGHVS and CDR2 is FQNEAQ. The CDR3 spells CASSLGSGGEEDTQYF. CDR3 in DNA: TGTGCCAGCAGCTTAGGGAGCGGGGGGGAGGAAGATACGCAGTATTTT.

The DNA of the CDR3 is TGCGCCAGCAGCTGGGAGGGGGGCGCGGGCACTGAAGCTTTCTTT. This sequence encodes CASSWEGGAGTEAFF. V and J are TRBV5-1 and TRBJ1-1; tentative D call: TRBD1 (6 bases). The CDR3 is 15 amino acids. The V gene lost 3 bases and the J gene lost 4 bases, with 16 bases spanning the gap. The V gene's germline CDR1 is SGHRS and CDR2 YFSETQ.

The chain carries TRBV29-1 and TRBJ1-2; D gene unclear. The CDR3 is 13 residues long. CDR1 is SQVTM, CDR2 ANQGSEA, per germline. V was pared by 3 bases and J by 6 bases, with 14 bases between. The CDR3 nucleotides are TGCAGCGTTGAGTATGTTCGGGCGGATGGCTACACCTTC. Translation gives CSVEYVRADGYTF.

The rearrangement links TRBV5-4 to TRBJ2-3; 8 bases are shared with TRBD2. Germline V gene sequence: CDR1 SGHNT, CDR2 YYREEE (reference sequence). V shed 1 base, J shed 4 bases, and the junction held 5 bases outside the gene matches. The length of the CDR3 is 15 residues. CDR3 DNA sequence: TGTGCCAGCAGCTTGAGGTCAGCGGGGGCAGATACGCAGTATTTT. Protein: CASSLRSAGADTQYF.

The chain joins TRBV6-2 or TRBV6-3 to TRBJ2-7; 8 bases match TRBD2. Germline CDR1 MNHEY, CDR2 SVGEGT. After removal of 0 bases from V and 3 bases from J, the junction contained 1 base not matched to a gene. The CDR3 consists of 14 residues. CDR3 region: CASSYSGTSYEQYV. The CDR3 DNA follows: TGTGCCAGCAGTTACTCCGGGACTAGCTACGAGCAGTACGTC.

The chain carries TRBV2 and TRBJ2-2; D gene ambiguous. The CDR3 runs 12 residues. Per the germline V gene, CDR1 is SNHLY and CDR2 is FYNNEI. V lost 7 bases, J lost 5 bases, and 8 bases lay in between. CDR3: CASTRETGELFF. The CDR3 DNA is TGTGCCAGCACCCGAGAGACCGGGGAGCTGTTTTTT.

The sample holds one count of this clone. The chain links TRBV11-2 to TRBJ2-6, with 12 bases lining up with TRBD1. V shed 3 bases, J shed 2 bases, and the junction held 2 bases outside the gene matches. CDR3 length: 17 residues. Germline V gene data show CDR1 as SGHAT and CDR2 as FQNNGV. This CDR3 reads CASSFGTGGAGANVLTF. CDR3 bases: TGTGCCAGCAGCTTTGGGACAGGGGGCGCTGGGGCCAACGTCCTGACTTTC.

J is TRBJ2-5 and V is TRBV2, with D possibly TRBD1 on 6 matching bases. The CDR3 contains 13 residues. Trimming cost V 4 bases and J 5 bases, with 11 bases left between them. CDR1 SNHLY and CDR2 FYNNEI come from the germline V gene. CDR3 sequence: CASSANQGETQYF. The CDR3 region has the DNA TGTGCCAGCAGTGCGAATCAGGGGGAGACCCAGTACTTC. The whole variable domain, remainder taken from reference TRBV2 and TRBJ2-5, is EPEVTQTPSHQVTQMGQEVILRCVPISNHLYFYWYRQILGQKVEFLVSFYNNEISEKSEIFDDQFSVERPDGSNFTLKIRSTKLEDSAMYFCASSANQGETQYFGPGTRLLVL.

CDR3 region: CASSLFSDTEAFF. The CDR3 DNA reads as TGCGCCAGCAGCTTATTTTCGGACACTGAAGCTTTCTTT. The chain has TRBV5-1 and TRBJ1-1, with D unclear. The CDR3 spans 13 residues. V lost 2 bases, J lost 3 bases, and 8 bases lay in between. Germline values: CDR1 SGHRS, CDR2 YFSETQ.